The table lists the clone carrying this T cell receptor (beta chain) with many counts. Its matching antigen is unknown. These data come from a study of spatial heterogeneity in lung cancer. General study points: It was found that expanded intratumoral alpha and beta TCR counts tracked tumor mutation counts.

Germline lookup yields CDR1 MNHEY and CDR2 SMNVEV (reference sequence). This CDR3 comprises 15 residues. The V end lost 8 bases, the J end lost 2 bases, and 17 bases lay between the germline ends. TCRdb analysed the 5' RACE reads with MiXCR anew, one entry per CDR3 protein. The data hold 8,000 to 9,500 distinct CDR3 sequences, with roughly 6.4% observed a single time. Time point noted: sample taken at primary tumor resection. V gene TRBV27 combines with J gene TRBJ2-3; D perhaps matches TRBD2 (6 bases). This sample comprised lung tumor tissue, obtained at surgery. This clonotype was sampled from a male donor with early-stage non-small cell lung cancer. The CDR3 bases are TGTGCCAGCCGGCGGGGCAGGTCGTACACAGATACGCAGTATTTT. Residues: CASRRGRSYTDTQYF.